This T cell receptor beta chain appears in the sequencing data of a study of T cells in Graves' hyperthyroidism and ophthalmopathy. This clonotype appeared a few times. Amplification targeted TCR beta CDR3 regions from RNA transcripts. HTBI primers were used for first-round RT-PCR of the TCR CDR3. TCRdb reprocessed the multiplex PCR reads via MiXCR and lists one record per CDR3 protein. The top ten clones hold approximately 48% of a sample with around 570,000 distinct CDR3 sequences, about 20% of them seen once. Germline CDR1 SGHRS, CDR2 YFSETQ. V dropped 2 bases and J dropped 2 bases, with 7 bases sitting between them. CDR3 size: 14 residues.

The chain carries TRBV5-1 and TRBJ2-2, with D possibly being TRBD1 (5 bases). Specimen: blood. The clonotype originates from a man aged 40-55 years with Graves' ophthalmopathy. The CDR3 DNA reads TGCGCCAGCAGCTTCAGGGTTAACACCGGGGAGCTGTTTTTT. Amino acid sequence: CASSFRVNTGELFF.